Each of the 3 T cell receptor beta chains below was sequenced from the same sample in a study of blood T cell repertoires in COVID-19. Clones were read by immunoSEQ multiplex PCR, and TCRdb kept only the in-frame ones, dropping some. The repertoire consists of around 280,000 clones, with about nine tenths occurring once and the leading ten covering less than 2%. Sequenced input: PBMCs or T cells enriched from blood (not recorded which). The receptors derive from a woman in her 40s who had recovered from COVID-19.

The CDR3 DNA sequence: TGTGCCACTCGACAGGGGGGGAAGAACACCGGGGAGCTGTTTTTT. Protein: CATRQGGKNTGELFF. The chain joins TRBV6-5 to TRBJ2-2; the match to TRBD1 covers 9 bases. This CDR3 region has 15 residues. Germline CDR1 MNHEY, CDR2 SVGAGI. Losses at the gene ends were 10 bases for V and 1 base for J; bases not matched to a gene: 7.

This chain joins TRBV10-1 and TRBJ1-2, with D perhaps matching TRBD1 (5 bases). Germline V gene data show CDR1 as WNHNN and CDR2 as SYGVQD (reference sequence). Trimming left V 0 bases short and J 5 bases short, with 16 bases between. CDR3 length: 16 residues. CDR3 amino acids: CASSESIGGDVYGYTF. The CDR3 nucleotides read TGCGCCAGCAGTGAGTCGATCGGCGGGGACGTTTATGGCTACACCTTC.

The rearrangement uses TRBV5-1 and TRBJ1-3; TRBD1 matches 7 bases. Germline lookup yields CDR1 SGHRS and CDR2 YFSETQ. The length of the CDR3 is 15 residues. The V and J ends lost 4 bases and 3 bases, in that order; junction bases with no gene match: 7. The CDR3 here is CASSPEGASGNTIYF. The CDR3 DNA reads TGCGCCAGCAGCCCCGAGGGGGCAAGTGGAAACACCATATATTTT.